The T cell receptor (beta chain) described here comes from a study of human T cells and chemical hapten exposure. Study overall: Patients were given diphenylcyclopropenone on the scalp weekly across the roughly 25-week study. Patients having alopecia areata, totalis or universalis were mostly female.

Comments on this clonotype: Its antigen is as yet unknown.

CDR3 length: 15 amino acids. Trimming removed 1 base from V and 2 bases from J, with 9 bases in between. The germline CDR1 and CDR2 sequences are LNHNV and YYDKDF (reference sequence). TCRdb re-analysed the RACE reads in MiXCR, keeping a single row per CDR3 protein. The sample shows about 180,000 distinct CDR3 sequences, just under 30% of them seen only once. Time point of the sample: pre-sensitization, week 0. This sample's treatment: therapeutic diphenylcyclopropenone sensitization with weekly scalp DPC. Study-level results: Expanded TCRs showed more large CDR3 clusters than pre-sensitization or healthy control sets.

The receptor was isolated from a woman aged 30 to 39 with alopecia areata. Some clones in this sample may be carry-over from other donors' samples. This specimen consisted of whole blood, obtained in connection with sensitization to the hapten diphenylcyclopropenone (DPC). The J gene is TRBJ2-1, the V gene TRBV15, with D possibly being TRBD1 (5 bases). As DNA, the CDR3 is TGTGCCACCAGCAGAGGTACACAGGCCTACAATGAGCAGTTCTTC. Its protein is CATSRGTQAYNEQFF.